This is a list of T cell receptor beta chains from one sample in a study of T cell responses to AZD1222 COVID-19 vaccine. The repertoire was sequenced with immunoSEQ multiplex PCR; TCRdb's copy has only in-frame clones and lacks some. Altogether tens of thousands of clones are present, 80% being singletons, with the ten largest covering 11% to 15%. This specimen consisted of peripheral blood, obtained 28 days after the second AZD1222 dose. Source of these receptors: an adult who received the AZD1222 COVID-19 vaccine. Each CDR3 is given with its conserved first and last residue. D genes are given only for firm matches.

TRBV19	.	TRBJ2-7	CASSIGAVTYEQYF
TRBV2	.	TRBJ1-1	CASSLGARNTEAFF
TRBV9	TRBD2	TRBJ2-7	CASSVGLAEGEQYF
TRBV19	.	TRBJ1-2	CASSIGRQGYGYTF
TRBV7-2	TRBD1	TRBJ2-1	CASRSGQGFTNEQFF
TRBV7-9	.	TRBJ2-5	CASSLAAGQETQYF
TRBV6-5	.	TRBJ1-3	CASSRSTDDGNTIYF
TRBV30	.	TRBJ1-2	CAKATGNYGYTF
TRBV29-1	.	TRBJ2-2	CSVEWGAGTGELFF
TRBV13	.	TRBJ2-2	CASSLGLGELFF
TRBV7-9	TRBD1	TRBJ1-2	CASSSKPQGGNGYTF
TRBV18	TRBD2	TRBJ2-3	CASSPQGLAGAGDTQYF
TRBV30	TRBD1	TRBJ2-3	CALGQGITDTQYF
TRBV6-5	.	TRBJ2-1	CASMGSSYNEQFF
TRBV6-1	.	TRBJ2-4	CASSEGLAKNIQYF
TRBV2	TRBD2	TRBJ2-5	CASSEDSGGQETQYF
TRBV4-1	TRBD1	TRBJ2-5	CASSQAGQGQETQYF
TRBV18	.	TRBJ1-2	CASSQDSFYGYTF
TRBV29-1	.	TRBJ2-7	CSVGGGLYEQYF
TRBV10-3	TRBD2	TRBJ2-1	CATSGVAYNEQFF
TRBV6-1	.	TRBJ1-1	CASSEQQKATSNTEAFF
TRBV2	.	TRBJ1-1	CASSEIKGGYTEAFF
TRBV28	.	TRBJ2-1	CASIGGGSSYNEQFF
TRBV5-4	.	TRBJ2-2	CASSPPTDTGELFF
TRBV7-2	TRBD2	TRBJ2-1	CASSLLAGTSHEQFF
TRBV30	.	TRBJ1-2	CAWSNRQGVGYTF
TRBV12-5	.	TRBJ2-2	CASAPNWGGELFF
TRBV10-3	.	TRBJ2-7	CAISEPQVGRYEQYF
TRBV4-3	TRBD1	TRBJ1-1	CASSQDRGIRTEAFF
TRBV7-8	.	TRBJ1-1	CASSPTGSAPAEAFF
TRBV12-3/TRBV12-4	.	TRBJ1-2	CASSLDRGYTF
TRBV19	TRBD2	TRBJ2-7	CASSTSGGAYEQYF
TRBV11-2	.	TRBJ1-2	CASSPTGLGYTF
TRBV4-3	.	TRBJ1-4	CASSQDPSNEKLFF
TRBV27	TRBD1	TRBJ2-5	CASRLRGLGETQYF
TRBV7-2	.	TRBJ1-1	CASSLAPGGLAFF
TRBV11-2	.	TRBJ1-1	CASSQQSNTEAFF
TRBV14	.	TRBJ1-2	CASSQDWQGGGYTF
TRBV3-1/TRBV3-2	.	TRBJ1-5	CASSQALSQPQHF
TRBV27	.	TRBJ1-6	CASSFGSSYNSPLHF
TRBV7-2	.	TRBJ2-2	CATTSGGGELFF
TRBV4-1	TRBD1	TRBJ1-2	CASSQATGAYGYTF
TRBV27	TRBD1	TRBJ1-5	CASSLGTGLIGQPQHF
TRBV7-7	TRBD1	TRBJ2-3	CASSPGTGPDTQYF
TRBV18	.	TRBJ1-1	CASSPSLDSNTEAFF
TRBV12-3/TRBV12-4	.	TRBJ1-1	CASSLILTEAFF
TRBV19	.	TRBJ1-4	CASSIAWTDEKLFF
TRBV6-5	TRBD1	TRBJ2-7	CATGTGSYEQYF
TRBV6-1	.	TRBJ1-6	CASSEPGLASPLHF
TRBV19	.	TRBJ1-1	CASSIGAGFRTEAFF
TRBV4-1	.	TRBJ2-7	CASSRHPGQGEPYEQYF
TRBV11-3	TRBD2	TRBJ2-1	CASSPGWRGGISSYNEQFF
TRBV12-3/TRBV12-4	.	TRBJ2-5	CASRSARETQYF
TRBV3-1/TRBV3-2	.	TRBJ1-1	CASSQDLQAEAFF
TRBV21-1	.	TRBJ1-2	CASSQSKGNFYGYTF
TRBV28	.	TRBJ1-2	CASSLKGFYGYTF
TRBV27	.	TRBJ1-6	CASSFSGHLNSPLHF
TRBV2	.	TRBJ2-3	CATNLADTSTDTQYF
TRBV5-4	TRBD1	TRBJ2-1	CASSLDRANEQFF